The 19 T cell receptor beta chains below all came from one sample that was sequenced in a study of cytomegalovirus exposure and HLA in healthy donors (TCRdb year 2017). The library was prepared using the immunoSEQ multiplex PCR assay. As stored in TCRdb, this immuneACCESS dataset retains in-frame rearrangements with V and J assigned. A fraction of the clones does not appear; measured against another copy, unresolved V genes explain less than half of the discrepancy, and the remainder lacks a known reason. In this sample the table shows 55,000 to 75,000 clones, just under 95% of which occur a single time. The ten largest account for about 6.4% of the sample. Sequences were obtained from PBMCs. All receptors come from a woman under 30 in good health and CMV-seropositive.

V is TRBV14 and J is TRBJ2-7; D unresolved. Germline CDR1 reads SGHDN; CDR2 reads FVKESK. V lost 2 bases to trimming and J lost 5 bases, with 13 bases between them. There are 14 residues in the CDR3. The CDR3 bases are TGTGCCAGCAGCCAACGCATCCTATCCGACGAGCAGTACTTC. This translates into CASSQRILSDEQYF.

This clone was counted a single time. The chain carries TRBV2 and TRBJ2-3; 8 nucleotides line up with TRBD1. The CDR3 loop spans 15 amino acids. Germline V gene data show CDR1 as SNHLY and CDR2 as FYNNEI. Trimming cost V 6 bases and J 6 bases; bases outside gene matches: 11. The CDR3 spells CASSVDRAKSDTQYF. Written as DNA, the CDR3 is TGTGCCAGCAGCGTGGACAGGGCAAAGTCCGATACGCAGTATTTT. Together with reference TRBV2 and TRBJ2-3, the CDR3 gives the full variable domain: EPEVTQTPSHQVTQMGQEVILRCVPISNHLYFYWYRQILGQKVEFLVSFYNNEISEKSEIFDDQFSVERPDGSNFTLKIRSTKLEDSAMYFCASSVDRAKSDTQYFGPGTRLTVL.

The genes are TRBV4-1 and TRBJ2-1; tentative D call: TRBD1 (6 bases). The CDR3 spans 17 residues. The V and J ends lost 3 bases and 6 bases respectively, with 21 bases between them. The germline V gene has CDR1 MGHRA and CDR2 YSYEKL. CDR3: CASSQGHLAPPGNEQFF. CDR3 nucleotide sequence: TGCGCCAGCAGCCAGGGACACCTTGCGCCCCCCGGCAATGAGCAGTTCTTC.

CDR3 in DNA: TGTGCCAGCAGTTACCCTCAGAGGCAAACCTTC. It codes for CASSYPQRQTF. This chain connects TRBV6-6 to TRBJ1-2; D uncertain. The germline V gene has CDR1 MNHNY and CDR2 SVGAGI (reference sequence). With 2 bases removed from V and 14 bases from J, the gap between germline ends came to 12 bases. CDR3 length equals 11 residues.

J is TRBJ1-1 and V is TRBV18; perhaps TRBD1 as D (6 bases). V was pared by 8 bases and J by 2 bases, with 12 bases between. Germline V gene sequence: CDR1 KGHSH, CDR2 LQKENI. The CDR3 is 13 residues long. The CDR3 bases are TGTGCCAGCCGACAGGAGCCCAACACTGAAGCTTTCTTT. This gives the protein CASRQEPNTEAFF.

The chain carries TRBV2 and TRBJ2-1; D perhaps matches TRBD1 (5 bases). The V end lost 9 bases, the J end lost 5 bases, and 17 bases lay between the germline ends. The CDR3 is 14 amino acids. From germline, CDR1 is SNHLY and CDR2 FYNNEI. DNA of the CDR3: TGTGCCAGTAAGGGAAGGGGATGGGACAATGAGCAGTTCTTC. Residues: CASKGRGWDNEQFF. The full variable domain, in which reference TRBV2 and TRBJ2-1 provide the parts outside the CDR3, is EPEVTQTPSHQVTQMGQEVILRCVPISNHLYFYWYRQILGQKVEFLVSFYNNEISEKSEIFDDQFSVERPDGSNFTLKIRSTKLEDSAMYFCASKGRGWDNEQFFGPGTRLTVL.

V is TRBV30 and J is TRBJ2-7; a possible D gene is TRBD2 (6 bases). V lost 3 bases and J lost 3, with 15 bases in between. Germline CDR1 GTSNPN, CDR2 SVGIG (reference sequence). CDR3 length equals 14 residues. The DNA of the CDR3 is TGTGCCTGGAGCCCCCGGGGGTTTTTCTACGAGCAGTACTTC. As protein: CAWSPRGFFYEQYF. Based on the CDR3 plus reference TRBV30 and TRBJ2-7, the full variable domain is SQTIHQWPATLVQPVGSPLSLECTVEGTSNPNLYWYRQAAGRGLQLLFYSVGIGQISSEVPQNLSASRPQDRQFILSSKKLLLSDSGFYLCAWSPRGFFYEQYFGPGTRLTVT.

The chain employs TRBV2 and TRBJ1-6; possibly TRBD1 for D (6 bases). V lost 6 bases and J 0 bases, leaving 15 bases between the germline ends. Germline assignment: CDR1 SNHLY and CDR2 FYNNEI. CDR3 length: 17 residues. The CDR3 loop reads CASRYRAPSSYNSPLHF. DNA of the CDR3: TGTGCCAGCAGATACAGGGCCCCGAGCTCCTATAATTCACCCCTCCACTTT. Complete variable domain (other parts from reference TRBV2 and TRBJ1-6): EPEVTQTPSHQVTQMGQEVILRCVPISNHLYFYWYRQILGQKVEFLVSFYNNEISEKSEIFDDQFSVERPDGSNFTLKIRSTKLEDSAMYFCASRYRAPSSYNSPLHFGNGTRLTVT.

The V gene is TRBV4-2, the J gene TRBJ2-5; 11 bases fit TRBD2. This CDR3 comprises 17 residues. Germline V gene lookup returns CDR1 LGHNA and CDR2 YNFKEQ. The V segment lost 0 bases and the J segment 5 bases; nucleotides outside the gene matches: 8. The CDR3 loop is CASSQDLLAGGWETQYF. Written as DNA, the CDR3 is TGTGCCAGCAGCCAAGATTTGCTAGCGGGGGGCTGGGAGACCCAGTACTTC.

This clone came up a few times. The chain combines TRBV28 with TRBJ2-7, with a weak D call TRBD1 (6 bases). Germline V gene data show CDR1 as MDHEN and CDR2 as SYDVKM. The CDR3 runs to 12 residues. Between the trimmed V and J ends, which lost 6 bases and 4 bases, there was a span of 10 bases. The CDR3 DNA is TGTGCCAGCAGGACTGGACAGTACGAGCAGTACTTC. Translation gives CASRTGQYEQYF.

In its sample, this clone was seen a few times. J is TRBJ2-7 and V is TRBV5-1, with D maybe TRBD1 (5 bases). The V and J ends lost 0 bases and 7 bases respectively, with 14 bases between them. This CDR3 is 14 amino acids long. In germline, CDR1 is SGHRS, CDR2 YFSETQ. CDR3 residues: CASSLDGRVNEQYF. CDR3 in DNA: TGCGCCAGCAGCTTGGACGGCAGGGTAAATGAGCAGTACTTC.

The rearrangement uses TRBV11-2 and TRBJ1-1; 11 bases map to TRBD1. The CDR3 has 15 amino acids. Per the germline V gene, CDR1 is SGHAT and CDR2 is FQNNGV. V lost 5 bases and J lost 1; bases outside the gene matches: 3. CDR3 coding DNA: TGTGCCAGCAGCCGTGGGACAGGGGGGAACACTGAAGCTTTCTTT. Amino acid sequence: CASSRGTGGNTEAFF.

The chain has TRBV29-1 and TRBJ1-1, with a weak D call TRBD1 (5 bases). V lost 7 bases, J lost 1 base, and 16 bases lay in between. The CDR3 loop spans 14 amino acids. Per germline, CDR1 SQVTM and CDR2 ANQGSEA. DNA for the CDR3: TGCAGCGCTTGGGGCCGCGGAACGAACACTGAAGCTTTCTTT. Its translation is CSAWGRGTNTEAFF. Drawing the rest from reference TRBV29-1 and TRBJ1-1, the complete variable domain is SAVISQKPSRDICQRGTSLTIQCQVDSQVTMMFWYRQQPGQSLTLIATANQGSEATYESGFVIDKFPISRPNLTFSTLTVSNMSPEDSSIYLCSAWGRGTNTEAFFGQGTRLTVV.

DNA of the CDR3: TGTGCCACCAATGGAGGTTCGGGTGGCTACACCTTC. Translating it yields CATNGGSGGYTF. The genes are TRBV7-2 and TRBJ1-2; D uncertain. Deletions cut 10 bases from V and 7 bases from J, with 16 bases between. This CDR3 comprises 12 residues. CDR1 is SGHTA, CDR2 FQGNSA, per germline. Full variable domain (outside the CDR3, taken from reference TRBV7-2 and TRBJ1-2): GAGVSQSPSNKVTEKGKDVELRCDPISGHTALYWYRQSLGQGLEFLIYFQGNSAPDKSGLPSDRFSAERTGGSVSTLTIQRTQQEDSAVYLCATNGGSGGYTFGSGTRLTVV.

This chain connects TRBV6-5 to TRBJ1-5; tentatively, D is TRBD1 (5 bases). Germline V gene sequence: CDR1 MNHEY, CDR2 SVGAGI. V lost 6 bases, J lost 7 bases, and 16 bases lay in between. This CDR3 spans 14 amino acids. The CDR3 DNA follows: TGTGCCAGCAGCCCAGGGCCTTACCCCCAGCCCCAGCATTTT. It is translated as CASSPGPYPQPQHF.

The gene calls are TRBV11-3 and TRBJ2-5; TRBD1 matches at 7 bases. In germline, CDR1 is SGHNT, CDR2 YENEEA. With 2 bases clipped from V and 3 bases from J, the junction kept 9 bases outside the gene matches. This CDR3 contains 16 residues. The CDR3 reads CASSLKRPGGKETQYF. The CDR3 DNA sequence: TGTGCCAGCAGCTTAAAGAGGCCAGGGGGAAAAGAGACCCAGTACTTC. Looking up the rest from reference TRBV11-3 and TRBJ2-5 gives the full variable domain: EAGVVQSPRYKIIEKKQPVAFWCNPISGHNTLYWYLQNLGQGPELLIRYENEEAVDDSQLPKDRFSAERLKGVDSTLKIQPAELGDSAVYLCASSLKRPGGKETQYFGPGTRLLVL.

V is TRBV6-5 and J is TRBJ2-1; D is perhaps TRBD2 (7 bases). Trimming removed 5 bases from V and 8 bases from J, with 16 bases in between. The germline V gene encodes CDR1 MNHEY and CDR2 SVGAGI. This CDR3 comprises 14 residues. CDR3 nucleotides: TGTGCCAGCAGTCGGGGGGCCCTTGGGGATGAGCAGTTCTTC. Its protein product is CASSRGALGDEQFF.

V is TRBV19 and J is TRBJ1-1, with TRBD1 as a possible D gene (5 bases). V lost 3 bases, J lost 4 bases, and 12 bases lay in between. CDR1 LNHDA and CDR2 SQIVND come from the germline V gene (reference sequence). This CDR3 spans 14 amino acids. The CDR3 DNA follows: TGTGCCAGTAGTATCGGGGGGTTTCGCACTGAAGCTTTCTTT. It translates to CASSIGGFRTEAFF.

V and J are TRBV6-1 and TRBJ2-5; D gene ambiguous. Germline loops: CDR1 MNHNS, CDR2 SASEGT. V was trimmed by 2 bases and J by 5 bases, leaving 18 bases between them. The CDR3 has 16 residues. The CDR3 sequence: CASSEHTRGAAETQYF. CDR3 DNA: TGTGCCAGCAGTGAACACACTCGCGGCGCCGCGGAGACCCAGTACTTC.